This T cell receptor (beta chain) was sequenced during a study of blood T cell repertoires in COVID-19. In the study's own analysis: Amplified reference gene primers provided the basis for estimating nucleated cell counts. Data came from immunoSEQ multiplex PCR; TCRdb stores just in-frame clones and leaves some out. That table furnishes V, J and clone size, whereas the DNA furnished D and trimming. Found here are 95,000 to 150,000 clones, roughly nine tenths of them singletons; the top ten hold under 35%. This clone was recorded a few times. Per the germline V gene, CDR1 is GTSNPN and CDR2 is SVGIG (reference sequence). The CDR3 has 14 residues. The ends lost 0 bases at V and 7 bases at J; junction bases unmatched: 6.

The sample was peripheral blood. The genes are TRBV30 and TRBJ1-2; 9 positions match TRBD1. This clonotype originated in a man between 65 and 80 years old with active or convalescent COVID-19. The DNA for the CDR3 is TGTGCCTGGAGTGTACAGACAGGGGGGTTTGGCTACACCTTC. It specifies CAWSVQTGGFGYTF.